This TCR beta chain was sequenced for a study of cytomegalovirus exposure and HLA in healthy donors. On the study more broadly: Most donors, about 82% of 398 genotyped, fell in the Caucasian-associated ancestry cluster. Study conclusions and caveats: A few chains linked to CMV were shown in vitro to be specific for CMV antigens. Later on, an analysis tied 15,000 to 20,000 TCR beta sequences to HLA alleles at 0.05 false discovery rate.

Use of 60 Vbeta and 13 Jbeta primers characterized the PCR. TCRdb keeps only in-frame clones here, not all; method: immunoSEQ multiplex PCR. The table has tens of thousands of clones, nearly 80% seen once; the top ten hold about 23%. Regarding this clone: Its antigen is undetermined.

Sequencing was carried out using PBMCs. The sequence was collected from a woman aged 50 to 65 in good health and CMV-seropositive.

The CDR3 is CARGQGSFTGELFF. DNA of the CDR3: TGTGCCAGGGGACAGGGATCGTTCACCGGGGAGCTGTTTTTT. The chain combines TRBV7-9 with TRBJ2-2; 9 bases agree with TRBD1. Germline V gene data show CDR1 as SEHNR and CDR2 as FQNEAQ (reference sequence). V lost 9 bases to trimming and J lost 4 bases; unmatched junction nucleotides: 6. This CDR3 has 14 amino acids.